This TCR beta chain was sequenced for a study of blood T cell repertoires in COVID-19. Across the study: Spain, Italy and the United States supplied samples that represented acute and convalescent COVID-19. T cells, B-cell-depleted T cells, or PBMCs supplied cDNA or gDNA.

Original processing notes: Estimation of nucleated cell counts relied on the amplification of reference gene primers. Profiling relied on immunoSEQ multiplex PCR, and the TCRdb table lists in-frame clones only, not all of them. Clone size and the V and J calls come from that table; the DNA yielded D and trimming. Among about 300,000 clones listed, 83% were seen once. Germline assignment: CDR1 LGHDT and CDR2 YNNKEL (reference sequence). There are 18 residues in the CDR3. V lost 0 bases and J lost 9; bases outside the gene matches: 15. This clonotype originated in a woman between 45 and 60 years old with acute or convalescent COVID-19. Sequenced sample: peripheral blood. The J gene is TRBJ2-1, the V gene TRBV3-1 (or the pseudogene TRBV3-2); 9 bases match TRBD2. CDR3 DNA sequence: TGTGCCAGCAGCCAAGATCCACTGGTAGCGGGGGAATTGTTTGAGCAGTTCTTC. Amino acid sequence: CASSQDPLVAGELFEQFF.